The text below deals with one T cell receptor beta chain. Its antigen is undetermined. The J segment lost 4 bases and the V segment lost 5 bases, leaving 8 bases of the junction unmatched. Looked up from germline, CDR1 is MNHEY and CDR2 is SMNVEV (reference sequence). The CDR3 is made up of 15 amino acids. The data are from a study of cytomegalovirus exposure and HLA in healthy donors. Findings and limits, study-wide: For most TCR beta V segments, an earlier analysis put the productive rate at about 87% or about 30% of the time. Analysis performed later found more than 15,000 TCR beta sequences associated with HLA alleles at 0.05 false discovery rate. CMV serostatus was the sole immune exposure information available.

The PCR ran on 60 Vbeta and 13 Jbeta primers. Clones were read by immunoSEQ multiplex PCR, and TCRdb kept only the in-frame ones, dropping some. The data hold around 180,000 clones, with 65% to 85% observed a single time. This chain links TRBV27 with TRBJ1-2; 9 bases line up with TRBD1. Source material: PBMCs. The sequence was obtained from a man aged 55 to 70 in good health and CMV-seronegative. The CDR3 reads CASSQRQGDIYGYTF. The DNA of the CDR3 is TGTGCCAGCAGTCAGCGACAGGGGGACATCTATGGCTACACCTTC.